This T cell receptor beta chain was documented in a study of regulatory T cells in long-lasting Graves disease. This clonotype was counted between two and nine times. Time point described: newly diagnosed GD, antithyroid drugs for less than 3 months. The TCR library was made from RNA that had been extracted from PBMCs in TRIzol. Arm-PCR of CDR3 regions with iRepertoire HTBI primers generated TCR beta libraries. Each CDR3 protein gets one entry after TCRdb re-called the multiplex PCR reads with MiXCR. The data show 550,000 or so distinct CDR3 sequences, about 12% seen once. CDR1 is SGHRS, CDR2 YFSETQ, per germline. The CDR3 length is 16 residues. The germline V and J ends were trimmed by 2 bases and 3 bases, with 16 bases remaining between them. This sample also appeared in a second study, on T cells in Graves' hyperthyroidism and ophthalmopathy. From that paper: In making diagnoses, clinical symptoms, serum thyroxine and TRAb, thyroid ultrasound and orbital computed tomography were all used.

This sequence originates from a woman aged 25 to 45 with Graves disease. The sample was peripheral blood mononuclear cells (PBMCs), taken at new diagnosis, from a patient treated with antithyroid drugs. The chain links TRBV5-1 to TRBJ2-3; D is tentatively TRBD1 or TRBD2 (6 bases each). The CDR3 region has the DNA TGCGCCAGCAGCTTATTAGGGGGGTATCTAACAGATACGCAGTATTTT. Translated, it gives CASSLLGGYLTDTQYF. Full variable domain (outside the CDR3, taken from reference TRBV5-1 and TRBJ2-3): KAGVTQTPRYLIKTRGQQVTLSCSPISGHRSVSWYQQTPGQGLQFLFEYFSETQRNKGNFPGRFSGRQFSNSRSEMNVSTLELGDSALYLCASSLLGGYLTDTQYFGPGTRLTVL.